These 8 T cell receptor beta chains were all obtained from the same sample, sequenced in a study of blood T cells in healthy people across ages. Through a sample-barcoded 5' primer and a J-beta primer mix, a second PCR was run for about 6 to 11 cycles. Each CDR3 protein is one row after TCRdb ran MiXCR on the 5' RACE reads. This table has about a million distinct CDR3 sequences, roughly 51% appearing once. Sequenced sample: blood. Every receptor here comes from a woman aged 55-75 years in good health.

The CDR3, as DNA: TGTGCCAGCAGTTACGACAGCTACACTGAAGCTTTCTTT. The encoded protein is CASSYDSYTEAFF. The chain joins TRBV6-2 or TRBV6-3 to TRBJ1-1; a possible D gene is TRBD1 (5 bases). The CDR3 has 13 amino acids. Trimming cost V 2 bases and J 3 bases, with 7 bases left between them. The germline V gene has CDR1 MNHEY and CDR2 SVGEGT.

The genes are TRBV12-3 or TRBV12-4 and TRBJ2-6; the match to TRBD1 covers 8 bases. The CDR3 runs 17 residues. With 3 bases clipped from V and 0 bases from J, the junction kept 4 bases outside the gene matches. The CDR3 bases are TGTGCCAGCAGTTTGGGCGGACAGGGCTCTGGGGCCAACGTCCTGACTTTC. It yields the protein CASSLGGQGSGANVLTF.

This clonotype was observed a single time. This chain uses TRBV30 with TRBJ2-1, with 8 bases aligning to TRBD2. The CDR3 loop spans 15 amino acids. Germline V gene sequence: CDR1 GTSNPN, CDR2 SVGIG (reference sequence). V lost 2 bases and J lost 4; bases outside the gene matches: 7. DNA for the CDR3: TGTGCCTGGAGTATAGAGCGGGGGTTGTACAATGAGCAGTTCTTC. Protein: CAWSIERGLYNEQFF. Based on the CDR3 plus reference TRBV30 and TRBJ2-1, the full variable domain is SQTIHQWPATLVQPVGSPLSLECTVEGTSNPNLYWYRQAAGRGLQLLFYSVGIGQISSEVPQNLSASRPQDRQFILSSKKLLLSDSGFYLCAWSIERGLYNEQFFGPGTRLTVL.

The rearrangement joins TRBV25-1 to TRBJ2-3, with D perhaps TRBD1 or TRBD2 (5 bases each). V lost 8 bases and J 6 bases, leaving 21 bases between the germline ends. The CDR3 is 15 residues long. Germline V gives CDR1 MGHDK, CDR2 SYGVNS. The CDR3 loop is CASGGRAGPADTQYF. The CDR3 DNA reads TGTGCCAGCGGGGGTAGGGCAGGCCCGGCGGATACGCAGTATTTT.

This clonotype came up a few times. The chain employs TRBV20-1 and TRBJ1-5; 7 bases fit TRBD1. J was trimmed by 4 bases and V by 3 bases; bases with no gene match: 6. CDR3 length equals 14 residues. Germline V gene data show CDR1 as DFQATT and CDR2 as SNEGSKA (reference sequence). As DNA, the CDR3 is TGCAGTGCTAGTAACCCAGGGGGGAATCAGCCCCAGCATTTT. Translating gives CSASNPGGNQPQHF.

This chain connects TRBV7-2 to TRBJ2-5, with D possibly matching TRBD2 (6 bases). V was cut by 1 base and J by 4 bases, with 13 bases left in between. CDR1 is SGHTA, CDR2 FQGNSA, per germline. CDR3 size: 15 residues. DNA for the CDR3: TGTGCCAGCAGCTTAGGGCCGGCCGGGGGAGAGACCCAGTACTTC. Translated: CASSLGPAGGETQYF.

This clonotype was recorded a few times. This chain connects TRBV2 to TRBJ2-7; 7 nucleotides match TRBD1. The DNA end favors TRBJ2-5, so the J call may be wrong. The CDR3 extends over 14 amino acids. Germline CDR1 reads SNHLY; CDR2 reads FYNNEI. CDR3 coding DNA: TGTGCCAGCAGTGCTGGGACAGCTGGAGAGACCCAGTACTTC. This gives the protein CASSAGTAGETQYF.

The chain carries TRBV7-9 and TRBJ2-5; perhaps TRBD2 as D (5 bases). This CDR3 spans 15 amino acids. Trimming cost V 5 bases and J 1 base, with 14 bases left between them. CDR1 is SEHNR and CDR2 is FQNEAQ in the germline V gene (reference sequence). The CDR3 DNA is TGTGCCAGCAGCCCAAACAGAGGGCTCCAAGAGACCCAGTACTTC. This encodes CASSPNRGLQETQYF. The full variable domain, rest sourced from reference TRBV7-9 and TRBJ2-5, is DTGVSQNPRHKITKRGQNVTFRCDPISEHNRLYWYRQTLGQGPEFLTYFQNEAQLEKSRLLSDRFSAERPKGSFSTLEIQRTEQGDSAMYLCASSPNRGLQETQYFGPGTRLLVL.